Listed below are T cell receptor beta chains from one sample, sequenced in a study of cytomegalovirus exposure and HLA in healthy donors. Data came from immunoSEQ multiplex PCR; TCRdb stores just in-frame clones and leaves some out. In the table there are about 130,000 clones, around three quarters of which are singletons. The sample taken for sequencing was PBMCs. These receptors originate from a man between 35 and 55 years old in good health and CMV-seronegative. Each CDR3 is given with its conserved first and last residue. The D gene is left open where the match is weak. Clone size is given for some rows only: seen once, a few or many times, or a class if the clone is expanded.

D: TRBD1
size: NA
V: TRBV7-9
J: TRBJ2-5
CDR3: CASTIGDRYQETQYF
DNA: TGTGCCAGCACCATCGGGGACAGGTACCAAGAGACCCAGTACTTC

D: TRBD2
size: NA
V: TRBV27
J: TRBJ2-7
CDR3: CASSYGLAGVYEQYF
DNA: TGTGCCAGCAGTTACGGACTAGCGGGCGTTTACGAGCAGTACTTC

D: NA
size: NA
V: TRBV19
J: TRBJ1-1
CDR3: CASSPRRTEAFF
DNA: TGTGCCAGTAGTCCCCGCCGGACTGAAGCTTTCTTT

D: NA
size: few
V: TRBV25-1
J: TRBJ2-5
CDR3: CASSKPNGGQLQETQYF
DNA: TGTGCCAGCAGTAAACCAAATGGGGGACAACTACAAGAGACCCAGTACTTC

D: TRBD1
size: once
V: TRBV14
J: TRBJ1-5
CDR3: CASSQDAGGRQPQHF
DNA: TGTGCCAGCAGCCAAGACGCAGGGGGCAGGCAGCCCCAGCATTTT

D: NA
size: few
V: TRBV7-2
J: TRBJ2-7
CDR3: CASSSKYEQYF
DNA: TGTGCCAGCAGCTCCAAATACGAGCAGTACTTC

D: NA
size: NA
V: TRBV5-4
J: TRBJ2-7
CDR3: CASRGDGYEQYF
DNA: TGTGCCAGCAGGGGAGATGGGTACGAGCAGTACTTC

D: NA
size: NA
V: TRBV27
J: TRBJ1-5
CDR3: CASGDTGLPYSNQPQHF
DNA: TGTGCCAGCGGTGATACGGGTCTACCTTATAGCAATCAGCCCCAGCATTTT

D: NA
size: once
V: TRBV5-1
J: TRBJ2-1
CDR3: CASSLDGSSYNEQFF
DNA: TGCGCCAGCAGCTTGGACGGGAGCTCCTACAATGAGCAGTTCTTC

D: TRBD2
size: NA
V: TRBV11-2
J: TRBJ2-3
CDR3: CASSLGTSGSWTDTQYF
DNA: TGTGCCAGCAGCTTGGGGACTAGCGGGAGTTGGACAGATACGCAGTATTTT

D: TRBD1
size: few
V: TRBV27
J: TRBJ1-2
CDR3: CASSLTTGTYGYTF
DNA: TGTGCCAGCAGTTTGACGACAGGGACCTATGGCTACACCTTC

D: TRBD1
size: NA
V: TRBV23-1
J: TRBJ2-7
CDR3: CASSQSWDRATEQYF
DNA: TGCGCCAGCAGTCAATCGTGGGACAGGGCTACCGAGCAGTACTTC

D: NA
size: NA
V: TRBV19
J: TRBJ2-2
CDR3: CASSTEPEGTGELFF
DNA: TGTGCCAGTAGTACGGAACCAGAGGGCACCGGGGAGCTGTTTTTT

D: TRBD2
size: NA
V: TRBV6-5
J: TRBJ2-7
CDR3: CASRGTSGAYEQYF
DNA: TGTGCCAGCAGGGGGACTAGCGGGGCCTACGAGCAGTACTTC

D: TRBD2
size: NA
V: TRBV7-8
J: TRBJ2-7
CDR3: CASSWGLADSYEQYF
DNA: TGTGCCAGCAGCTGGGGACTAGCGGACTCCTACGAGCAGTACTTC

D: TRBD1
size: NA
V: TRBV15
J: TRBJ2-2
CDR3: CATGQGNTGELFF
DNA: TGTGCCACGGGACAGGGGAACACCGGGGAGCTGTTTTTT

D: NA
size: NA
V: TRBV19
J: TRBJ1-2
CDR3: CASSIGNSISIF
DNA: TGTGCCAGTAGTATAGGGAACAGCATCAGTATATTC

D: TRBD1
size: once
V: TRBV28
J: TRBJ1-2
CDR3: CASSLDGTDGQYGYTF
DNA: TGTGCCAGCAGTTTAGATGGGACAGACGGTCAGTATGGCTACACCTTC

D: NA
size: few
V: TRBV7-6
J: TRBJ2-1
CDR3: CASSLGLAHNEQFF
DNA: TGTGCCAGCAGCTTGGGCTTGGCTCACAATGAGCAGTTCTTC

D: NA
size: NA
V: TRBV7-2
J: TRBJ1-1
CDR3: CASSLVYRNTEAFF
DNA: TGTGCCAGCAGCTTAGTGTACAGGAACACTGAAGCTTTCTTT

D: NA
size: NA
V: TRBV5-8
J: TRBJ1-4
CDR3: CASSSRPGVGYEKLFF
DNA: TGTGCCAGCAGCTCCAGGCCAGGGGTCGGGTATGAAAAACTGTTTTTT

D: NA
size: NA
V: TRBV10-1
J: TRBJ2-1
CDR3: CASPPGLAPYNEQFF
DNA: TGCGCCAGCCCCCCTGGCCTAGCGCCGTACAATGAGCAGTTCTTC

D: TRBD2
size: NA
V: TRBV5-1
J: TRBJ2-1
CDR3: CASSLPRDYPFNEQFF
DNA: TGCGCCAGCAGCTTGCCCCGGGACTACCCCTTCAATGAGCAGTTCTTC

D: NA
size: NA
V: TRBV6-6
J: TRBJ2-5
CDR3: CASSYRGQTQYF
DNA: TGTGCCAGCAGTTACAGGGGTCAGACCCAGTACTTC

D: TRBD2
size: once
V: TRBV7-8
J: TRBJ2-7
CDR3: CASSPSGSREQYF
DNA: TGTGCCAGCAGCCCTAGCGGGAGCCGGGAGCAGTACTTC

D: NA
size: NA
V: TRBV7-8
J: TRBJ1-2
CDR3: CASSLQDYGYTF
DNA: TGTGCCAGCAGCTTACAGGACTATGGCTACACCTTC

D: NA
size: NA
V: TRBV21-1
J: TRBJ2-2
CDR3: CASSEGGTGRTGELFF
DNA: TGTGCCAGCAGTGAAGGTGGGACAGGGCGTACCGGGGAGCTGTTTTTT

D: TRBD1
size: NA
V: TRBV14
J: TRBJ1-2
CDR3: CASSSRVDRGYGYTF
DNA: TGTGCCAGCAGCTCAAGGGTGGACAGGGGCTATGGCTACACCTTC

D: TRBD2
size: NA
V: TRBV6-6
J: TRBJ2-7
CDR3: CASSSLREAYEQYF
DNA: TGTGCCAGCAGCTCGCTTCGGGAGGCCTACGAGCAGTACTTC

D: TRBD1
size: NA
V: TRBV6-5
J: TRBJ1-1
CDR3: CASSLTGLRLNTEAFF
DNA: TGTGCCAGCAGTTTGACAGGGCTTCGTCTGAACACTGAAGCTTTCTTT

D: NA
size: NA
V: TRBV5-4
J: TRBJ1-1
CDR3: CASSFSTGSGGAFF
DNA: TGTGCCAGCAGCTTTTCTACAGGGAGCGGCGGAGCTTTCTTT

D: NA
size: NA
V: TRBV7-9
J: TRBJ1-5
CDR3: CASSLGTPNQPQHF
DNA: TGTGCCAGCAGCTTAGGGACACCTAATCAGCCCCAGCATTTT

D: NA
size: NA
V: TRBV7-9
J: TRBJ2-1
CDR3: CASPTDGSSYNEQFF
DNA: TGTGCCAGCCCGACAGACGGTAGCTCCTACAATGAGCAGTTCTTC

D: NA
size: NA
V: TRBV5-4
J: TRBJ2-5
CDR3: CASSWGLRTNQETQYF
DNA: TGTGCCAGCAGCTGGGGGCTCCGGACGAACCAAGAGACCCAGTACTTC

D: NA
size: few
V: TRBV11-3
J: TRBJ1-1
CDR3: CASSKGAQGSFAEAFF
DNA: TGTGCCAGCAGCAAAGGGGCCCAGGGCTCGTTCGCTGAAGCTTTCTTT

D: NA
size: NA
V: TRBV28
J: TRBJ2-2
CDR3: CASSWGPGELFF
DNA: TGTGCCAGCAGTTGGGGGCCCGGGGAGCTGTTTTTT

D: TRBD2
size: few
V: TRBV5-6
J: TRBJ2-3
CDR3: CASSLEVSGDTDTQYF
DNA: TGTGCCAGCAGCTTGGAGGTTAGCGGGGACACAGATACGCAGTATTTT

D: NA
size: NA
V: TRBV30
J: TRBJ2-5
CDR3: CAWSPGLGRETQYF
DNA: TGTGCCTGGAGTCCAGGACTCGGTCGGGAGACCCAGTACTTC

D: TRBD1
size: NA
V: TRBV28
J: TRBJ1-2
CDR3: CASSFVLTGESYGYTF
DNA: TGTGCCAGCAGTTTCGTTTTAACAGGGGAGTCCTATGGCTACACCTTC

D: TRBD1
size: NA
V: TRBV7-3
J: TRBJ2-5
CDR3: CASSRDRGRQETQYF
DNA: TGTGCCAGCAGCCGGGACAGGGGCCGACAAGAGACCCAGTACTTC